This passage covers 16 T cell receptor beta chains from one sample sequenced in a study of HIV-infected patients and healthy controls. Reverse transcription used about 510 ng RNA and constant-region primers for alpha and beta. Using multiplexing indices, alpha and beta chain libraries were generated apart by chain-specific third strand synthesis. TCRdb re-derived calls from the 5' RACE reads in MiXCR, one entry per CDR3 protein. The sample lists roughly 22,000 distinct CDR3 sequences, 8% to 10% occurring once. No cell fractionation was done, so the repertoire covers all unsorted peripheral blood T cells. Specimen: blood. The receptors here all came from an adult in good health.

This clonotype showed up many times. The V and J genes are TRBV28 and TRBJ1-5; D is unclear. Deletions cut 2 bases from V and 4 bases from J, with 9 bases between. CDR1 is MDHEN, CDR2 SYDVKM, per germline. The CDR3 runs 14 residues. CDR3 nucleotides: TGTGCCAGCAGTTTAACTCAAGGGAATCAGCCCCAGCATTTT. Amino acids: CASSLTQGNQPQHF.

This clonotype was detected many times. The chain links TRBV6-5 to TRBJ1-2; D is uncertain. The CDR3 is made up of 13 amino acids. V was shortened by 6 bases and J by 4 bases, with 12 bases between the two germline ends. Germline V CDR1 and CDR2: MNHEY, SVGAGI. The CDR3 DNA is TGTGCCAGCAGCCTGACCCGGGCCTATGGCTACACCTTC. This gives the protein CASSLTRAYGYTF.

The sample holds many counts of this clonotype. The rearrangement links TRBV7-2 to TRBJ2-1, with TRBD1 matching over 9 bases. Per the germline V gene, CDR1 is SGHTA and CDR2 is FQGNSA. The J segment lost 12 bases and the V segment lost 3 bases, leaving 3 bases of the junction unmatched. CDR3 length: 12 residues. CDR3 DNA: TGTGCCAGCAGCTTTACAGGGGGCTTGCAGTTCTTC. Translated: CASSFTGGLQFF.

V usage is TRBV29-1 and J usage is TRBJ2-1, with 14 bases matching TRBD2. Germline CDR1 SQVTM, CDR2 ANQGSEA. This CDR3 is 13 amino acids long. Unmatched junction bases numbered 6, after V lost 7 bases and J lost 10 bases. As DNA, the CDR3 is TGCAGCGGGGGACTAGCGGGGGCAGACGAGCAGTTCTTC. Translation: CSGGLAGADEQFF.

This clonotype was observed a handful of times. The rearrangement uses TRBV4-2 and TRBJ2-7, with TRBD2 matching 14 bases. Germline CDR1 LGHNA, CDR2 YNFKEQ. The length of the CDR3 is 21 residues. V was clipped by 0 bases and J by 2 bases; unmatched bases: 15. DNA for the CDR3: TGTGCCAGCAGCCAAGACGGGAGCATCGGGACTAGCGGGGGCTCCGCCTACGAGCAGTACTTC. This translates into CASSQDGSIGTSGGSAYEQYF.

The sample holds a few counts of this clonotype. This chain connects TRBV7-2 to TRBJ2-3; TRBD1 agrees at 8 bases. This CDR3 region has 15 residues. Unmatched junction bases numbered 5, after V lost 5 bases and J lost 1 base. The germline V gene encodes CDR1 SGHTA and CDR2 FQGNSA. CDR3 nucleotide sequence: TGTGCCAGCAGCCCGGACAGGGCTCGCACAGATACGCAGTATTTT. This codes for CASSPDRARTDTQYF.

This clonotype was found many times. V and J are TRBV10-3 and TRBJ1-5; D call uncertain. Between the trimmed V and J ends, which lost 2 bases and 0 bases, there was a span of 8 bases. In germline, CDR1 is ENHRY, CDR2 SYGVKD. The CDR3 totals 15 residues. This chain's CDR3 is CAISEGENSNQPQHF. The CDR3 coding sequence is TGTGCCATCAGTGAGGGGGAGAATAGCAATCAGCCCCAGCATTTT.

This clonotype was recorded many times. The chain couples TRBV5-4 to TRBJ2-3; a possible D gene is TRBD1 (6 bases). The CDR3 is 15 residues long. Germline loops: CDR1 SGHNT, CDR2 YYREEE (reference sequence). V was cut by 4 bases and J by 6 bases, with 18 bases left in between. CDR3 residues: CASSVTVRDTDTQYF. The CDR3 coding sequence is TGTGCCAGCAGCGTTACAGTCCGGGACACGGATACGCAGTATTTT.

This clonotype was recorded a few times. The chain combines TRBV29-1 with TRBJ1-1; D gene unclear. CDR1 SQVTM and CDR2 ANQGSEA come from the germline V gene. The germline V and J ends were trimmed by 4 bases and 12 bases, with 12 bases remaining between them. This CDR3 is built from 10 residues. The CDR3 is CSVVKAGPFF. As DNA, the CDR3 is TGCAGCGTTGTCAAGGCCGGCCCTTTCTTT. The variable domain in full, completed from reference TRBV29-1 and TRBJ1-1, reads SAVISQKPSRDICQRGTSLTIQCQVDSQVTMMFWYRQQPGQSLTLIATANQGSEATYESGFVIDKFPISRPNLTFSTLTVSNMSPEDSSIYLCSVVKAGPFFGQGTRLTVV.

This sequence joins TRBV6-5 and TRBJ2-7; D is ambiguous. The CDR3 has 11 residues. The ends were cut back, 10 bases at V and 6 bases at J, with 13 bases in the middle. Looked up from germline, CDR1 is MNHEY and CDR2 is SVGAGI. DNA for the CDR3: TGTGCCACGGGTCCGGCGTCCGAGCAGTACTTC. Encoded protein: CATGPASEQYF.

In this sample, this clonotype turned up many times. CDR3 residues: CASSFRGGSTEAFF. The CDR3 DNA reads as TGTGCCAGCAGTTTCCGGGGAGGAAGCACTGAAGCTTTCTTT. The chain has TRBV12-3 or TRBV12-4 and TRBJ1-1; D remains unclear. The germline V and J ends were trimmed by 3 bases and 4 bases, with 12 bases remaining between them. This CDR3 region has 14 residues.

This clonotype was detected many times. This chain connects TRBV12-3 or TRBV12-4 to TRBJ1-5; 10 nucleotides line up with TRBD1. V dropped 6 bases and J dropped 5; count of bases not matched to a gene: 4. The CDR3 covers 14 residues. CDR3 protein: CASSRTGGDQPQHF. DNA for the CDR3: TGTGCCAGCAGCAGGACAGGGGGAGATCAGCCCCAGCATTTT.

This clonotype was seen ten or more times. In nucleotides, the CDR3 is TGTGCCAGCAGTTTGGACAAATACAATGAGCAGTTCTTC. It encodes CASSLDKYNEQFF. The chain is built from TRBV2 and TRBJ2-1; TRBD1 is a possible D gene (5 bases). This CDR3 region has 13 residues. Germline values: CDR1 SNHLY, CDR2 FYNNEI. V was cut by 5 bases and J by 4 bases, with 9 bases left in between.

At least ten counts were recorded for this clonotype. The rearrangement joins TRBV9 to TRBJ2-2, with D possibly TRBD1 on 6 matching bases. V was trimmed by 0 bases and J by 0 bases, leaving 12 bases between them. There are 17 residues in the CDR3. Germline V CDR1 and CDR2: SGDLS, YYNGEE. The CDR3 spells CASSVESEGANTGELFF. CDR3 coding DNA: TGTGCCAGCAGCGTAGAGAGCGAGGGGGCGAACACCGGGGAGCTGTTTTTT.

Ten or more counts support this clonotype. The chain carries TRBV7-6 and TRBJ1-2; D unclear. The germline CDR1 and CDR2 sequences are SGHVS and FNYEAQ. V gave up 1 base and J gave up 7 bases, with 10 bases separating them. The CDR3 spans 13 residues. The CDR3 DNA reads TGTGCCAGCAGCTTAGATTCGAGTGGTGGCTACACCTTC. This gives the protein CASSLDSSGGYTF. Filled out from reference TRBV7-6 and TRBJ1-2, the complete variable domain reads GAGVSQSPRYKVTKRGQDVALRCDPISGHVSLYWYRQALGQGPEFLTYFNYEAQQDKSGLPNDRFSAERPEGSISTLTIQRTEQRDSAMYRCASSLDSSGGYTFGSGTRLTVV.

In its sample, this clonotype was seen a few times. A read error may produce the germline difference seen at one junction end. The V gene is TRBV29-1, the J gene TRBJ2-3; 7 bases map to TRBD1. The CDR3 runs 15 residues. In germline, CDR1 is SQVTM, CDR2 ANQGSEA. This CDR3 reads CSVEDRVGGTDTQYF. The CDR3 DNA reads as TGCAGCGTGGAAGACAGGGTGGGGGGCACAGATACGCAGTATTTT.